These T cell receptor beta chains were read from a single sample in a study of cytomegalovirus exposure and HLA in healthy donors. Using immunoSEQ multiplex PCR, the repertoire was profiled, and TCRdb retains in-frame clones only, with some absent. The table has 150,000 to 200,000 clones, 65% to 80% seen once. The sequencing input was PBMCs. These receptors were obtained from a male donor in good health and CMV-seronegative. The CDR3 runs from the conserved cysteine through the conserved F or W. Fields, in order: D gene, J gene, V gene, CDR3 protein. D genes are given only for firm matches.

D: NA; J: TRBJ2-6; V: TRBV30; CDR3: CAWSAGFSGANVLTF
D: TRBD1; J: TRBJ1-1; V: TRBV7-9; CDR3: CASSFYRGLEAFF
D: NA; J: TRBJ1-1; V: TRBV2; CDR3: CASRDTGTEAFF
D: NA; J: TRBJ2-5; V: TRBV7-3; CDR3: CASSLEPGQETQYF
D: TRBD1; J: TRBJ2-7; V: TRBV6-5; CDR3: CASSASRDSTYEQYF
D: TRBD1; J: TRBJ1-5; V: TRBV11-2; CDR3: CASSLGTGGPMAQHF
D: NA; J: TRBJ1-2; V: TRBV7-6; CDR3: CASSPGGITNYGYTF
D: NA; J: TRBJ2-3; V: TRBV6-6; CDR3: CASRTASSTDTQYF
D: TRBD2; J: TRBJ2-2; V: TRBV2; CDR3: CASSPQSLAGNTGELFF
D: TRBD2; J: TRBJ2-1; V: TRBV12-5; CDR3: CASGLVRSSSGEAPDIEQFF